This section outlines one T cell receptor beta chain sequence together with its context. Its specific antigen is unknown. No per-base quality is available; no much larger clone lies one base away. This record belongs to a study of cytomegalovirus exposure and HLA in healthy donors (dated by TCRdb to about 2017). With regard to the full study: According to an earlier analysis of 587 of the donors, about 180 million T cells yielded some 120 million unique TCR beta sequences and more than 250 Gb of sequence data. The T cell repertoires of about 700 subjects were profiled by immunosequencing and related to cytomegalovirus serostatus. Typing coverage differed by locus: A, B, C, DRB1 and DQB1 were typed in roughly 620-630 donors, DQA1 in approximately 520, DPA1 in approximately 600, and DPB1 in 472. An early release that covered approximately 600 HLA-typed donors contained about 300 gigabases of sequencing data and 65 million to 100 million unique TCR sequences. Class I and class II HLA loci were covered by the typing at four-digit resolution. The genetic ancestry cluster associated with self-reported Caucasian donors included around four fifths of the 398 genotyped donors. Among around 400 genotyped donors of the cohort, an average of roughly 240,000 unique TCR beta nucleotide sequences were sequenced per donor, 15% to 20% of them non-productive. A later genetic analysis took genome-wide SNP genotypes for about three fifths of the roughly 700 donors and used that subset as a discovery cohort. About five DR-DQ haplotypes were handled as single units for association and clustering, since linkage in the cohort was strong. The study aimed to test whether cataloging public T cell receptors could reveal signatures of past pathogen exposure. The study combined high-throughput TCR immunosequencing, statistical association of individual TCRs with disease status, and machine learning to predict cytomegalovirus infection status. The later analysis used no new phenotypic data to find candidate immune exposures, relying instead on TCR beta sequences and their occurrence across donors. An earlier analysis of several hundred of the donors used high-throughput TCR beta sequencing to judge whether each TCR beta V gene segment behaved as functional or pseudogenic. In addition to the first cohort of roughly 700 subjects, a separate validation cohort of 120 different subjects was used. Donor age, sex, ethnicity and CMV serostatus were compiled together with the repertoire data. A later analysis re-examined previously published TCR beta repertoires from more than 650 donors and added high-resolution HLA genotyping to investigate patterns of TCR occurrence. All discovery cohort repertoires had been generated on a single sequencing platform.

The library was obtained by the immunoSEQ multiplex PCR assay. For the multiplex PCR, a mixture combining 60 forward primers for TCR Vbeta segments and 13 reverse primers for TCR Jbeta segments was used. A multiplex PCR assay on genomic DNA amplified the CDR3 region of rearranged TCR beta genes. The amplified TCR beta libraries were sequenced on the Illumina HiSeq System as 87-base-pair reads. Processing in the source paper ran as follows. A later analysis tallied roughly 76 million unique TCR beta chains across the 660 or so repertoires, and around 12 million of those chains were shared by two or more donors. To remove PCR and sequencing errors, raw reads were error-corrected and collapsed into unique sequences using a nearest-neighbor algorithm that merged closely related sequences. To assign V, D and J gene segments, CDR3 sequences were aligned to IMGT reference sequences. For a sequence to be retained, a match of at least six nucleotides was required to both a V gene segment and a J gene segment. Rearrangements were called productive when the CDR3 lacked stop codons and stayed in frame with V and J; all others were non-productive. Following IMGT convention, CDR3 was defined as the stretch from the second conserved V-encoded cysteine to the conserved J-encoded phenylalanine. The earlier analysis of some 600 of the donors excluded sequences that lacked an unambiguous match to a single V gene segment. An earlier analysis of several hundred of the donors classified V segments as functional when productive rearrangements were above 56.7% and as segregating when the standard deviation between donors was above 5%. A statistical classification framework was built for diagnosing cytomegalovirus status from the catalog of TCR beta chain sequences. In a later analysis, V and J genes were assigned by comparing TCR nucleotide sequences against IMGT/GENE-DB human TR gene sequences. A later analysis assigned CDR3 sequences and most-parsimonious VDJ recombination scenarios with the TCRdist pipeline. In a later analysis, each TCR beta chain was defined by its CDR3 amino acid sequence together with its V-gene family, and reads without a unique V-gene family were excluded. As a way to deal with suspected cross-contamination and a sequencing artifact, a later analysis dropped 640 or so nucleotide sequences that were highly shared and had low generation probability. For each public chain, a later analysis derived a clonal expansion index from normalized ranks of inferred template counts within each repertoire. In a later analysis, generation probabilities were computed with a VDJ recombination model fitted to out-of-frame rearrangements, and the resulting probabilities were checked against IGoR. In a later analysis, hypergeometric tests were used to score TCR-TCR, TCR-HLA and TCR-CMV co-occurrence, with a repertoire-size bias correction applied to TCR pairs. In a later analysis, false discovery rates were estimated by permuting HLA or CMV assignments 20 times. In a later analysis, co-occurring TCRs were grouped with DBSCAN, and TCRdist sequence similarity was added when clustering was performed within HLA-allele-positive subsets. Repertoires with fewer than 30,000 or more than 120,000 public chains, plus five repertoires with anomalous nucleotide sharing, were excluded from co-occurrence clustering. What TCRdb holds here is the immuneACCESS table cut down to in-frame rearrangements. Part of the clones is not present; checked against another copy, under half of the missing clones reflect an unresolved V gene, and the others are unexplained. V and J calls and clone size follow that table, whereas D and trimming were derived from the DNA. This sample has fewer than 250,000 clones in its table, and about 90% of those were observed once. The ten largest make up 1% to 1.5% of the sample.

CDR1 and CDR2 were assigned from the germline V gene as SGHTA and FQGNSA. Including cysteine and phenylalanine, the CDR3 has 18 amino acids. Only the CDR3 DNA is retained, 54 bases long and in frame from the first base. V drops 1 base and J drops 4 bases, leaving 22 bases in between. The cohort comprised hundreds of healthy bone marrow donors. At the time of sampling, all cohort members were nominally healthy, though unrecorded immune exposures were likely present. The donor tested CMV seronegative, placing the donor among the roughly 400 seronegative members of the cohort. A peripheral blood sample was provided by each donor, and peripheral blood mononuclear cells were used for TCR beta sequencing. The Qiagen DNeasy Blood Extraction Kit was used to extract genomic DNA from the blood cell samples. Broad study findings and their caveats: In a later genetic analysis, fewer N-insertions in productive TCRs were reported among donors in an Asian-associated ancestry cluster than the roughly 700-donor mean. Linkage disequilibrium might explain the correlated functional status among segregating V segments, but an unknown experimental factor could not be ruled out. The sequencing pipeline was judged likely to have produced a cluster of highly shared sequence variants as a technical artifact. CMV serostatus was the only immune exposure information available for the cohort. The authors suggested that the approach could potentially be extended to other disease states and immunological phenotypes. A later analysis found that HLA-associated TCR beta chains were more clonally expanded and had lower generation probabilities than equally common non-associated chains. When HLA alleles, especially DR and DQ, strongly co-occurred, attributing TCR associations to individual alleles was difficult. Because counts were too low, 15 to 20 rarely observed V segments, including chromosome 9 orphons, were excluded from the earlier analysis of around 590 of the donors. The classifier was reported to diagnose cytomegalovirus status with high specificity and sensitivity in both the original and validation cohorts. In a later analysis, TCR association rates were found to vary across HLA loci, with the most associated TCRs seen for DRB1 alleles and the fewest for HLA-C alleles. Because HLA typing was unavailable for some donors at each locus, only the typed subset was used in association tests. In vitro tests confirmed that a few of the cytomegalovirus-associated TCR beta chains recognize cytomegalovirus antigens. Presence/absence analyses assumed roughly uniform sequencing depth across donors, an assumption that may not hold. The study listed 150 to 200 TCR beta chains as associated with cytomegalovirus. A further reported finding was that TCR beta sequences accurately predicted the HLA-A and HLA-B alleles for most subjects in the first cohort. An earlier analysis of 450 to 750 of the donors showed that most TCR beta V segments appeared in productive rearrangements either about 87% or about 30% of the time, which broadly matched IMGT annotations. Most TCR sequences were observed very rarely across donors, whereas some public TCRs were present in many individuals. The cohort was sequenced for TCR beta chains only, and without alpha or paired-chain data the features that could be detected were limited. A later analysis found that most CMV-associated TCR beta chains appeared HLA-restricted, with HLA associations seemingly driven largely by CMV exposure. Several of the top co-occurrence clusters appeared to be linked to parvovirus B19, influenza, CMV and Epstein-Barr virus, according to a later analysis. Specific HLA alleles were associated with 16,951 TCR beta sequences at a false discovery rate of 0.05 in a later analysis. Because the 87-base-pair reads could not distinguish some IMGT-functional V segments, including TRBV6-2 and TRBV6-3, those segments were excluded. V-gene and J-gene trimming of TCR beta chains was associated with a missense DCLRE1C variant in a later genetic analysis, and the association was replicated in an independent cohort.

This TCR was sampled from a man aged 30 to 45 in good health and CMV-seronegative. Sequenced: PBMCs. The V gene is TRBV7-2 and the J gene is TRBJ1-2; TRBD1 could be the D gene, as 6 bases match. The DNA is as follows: TGTGCCAGCAGCTTAGATGGGGGCAGGGCGGCTCATCCCTATGGCTACACCTTC. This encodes CASSLDGGRAAHPYGYTF.